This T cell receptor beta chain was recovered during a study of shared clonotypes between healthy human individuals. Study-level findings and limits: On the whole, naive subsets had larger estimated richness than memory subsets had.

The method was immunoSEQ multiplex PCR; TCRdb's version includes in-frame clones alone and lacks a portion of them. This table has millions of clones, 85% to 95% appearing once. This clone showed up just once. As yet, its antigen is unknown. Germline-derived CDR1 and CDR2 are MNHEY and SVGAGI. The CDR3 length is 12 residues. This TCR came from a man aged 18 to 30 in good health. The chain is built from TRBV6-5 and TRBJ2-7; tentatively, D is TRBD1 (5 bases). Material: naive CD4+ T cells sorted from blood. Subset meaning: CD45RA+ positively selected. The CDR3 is CVTAQPPYEQYF. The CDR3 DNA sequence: TGTGTGACAGCACAGCCCCCCTACGAGCAGTACTTC.